This TCR beta chain was captured in a study of blood T cell repertoires in COVID-19. As for the study in general: The origin of the acute and convalescent COVID-19 samples was the United States, Italy and Spain. PBMCs, B-cell-depleted T cells, or T cells were the source of the cDNA or gDNA that made up the material.

This clone came up a few times. Germline values: CDR1 MNHEY, CDR2 SVGEGT. The germline V and J ends were trimmed by 5 bases and 0 bases, with 11 bases remaining between them. The CDR3 extends over 15 amino acids. As originally analysed: Reference gene primer amplification in the assay estimated nucleated cell counts. Some clones are missing from TCRdb's copy, which holds only in-frame ones; the method was immunoSEQ multiplex PCR. Clonal size and the V and J genes are those of that table, whereas D and trimming came from the DNA. The sample carries 46,000 or so clones, approximately 82% recorded once. Specimen: peripheral blood. This receptor was obtained from a human donor in a cohort sampled during active COVID-19. The genes are TRBV6-2 or TRBV6-3 and TRBJ1-3; D gene uncertain. The CDR3 reads CASSRQGSSGNTIYF. The CDR3 DNA sequence: TGTGCCAGCAGTCGGCAAGGGAGCTCTGGAAACACCATATATTTT.